Each of the 12 T cell receptor beta chains below was sequenced from the same sample in a study of T cells in Graves' hyperthyroidism and ophthalmopathy. RNA transcripts yielded amplified TCR beta CDR3 regions. When the TCR CDR3 underwent first-round RT-PCR, the HTBI primer set was used. TCRdb recomputed calls from the multiplex PCR reads with MiXCR, one row per CDR3 protein. The sample contains hundreds of thousands of distinct CDR3 sequences, approximately 24% of which appear only once. The sample was blood. All receptors derive from a woman in her thirties with Graves' ophthalmopathy.

This clonotype came up many times. The chain uses TRBV7-8 and TRBJ1-1; TRBD1 matches at 9 bases. The CDR3 is 13 residues long. Germline lookup yields CDR1 SGHVS and CDR2 FQNEAQ. V shed 5 bases and J 4 bases; nucleotides not matched to a gene: 2. CDR3 amino acids: CASSMGQGTEAFF. The CDR3 DNA is TGTGCCAGCAGCATGGGACAGGGCACTGAAGCTTTCTTT.

This clonotype occurred many times. CDR3 sequence (DNA): TGCGCCAGCGGGGGGGGGACAGGGGATAACTATGGCTACACCTTC. Translation gives CASGGGTGDNYGYTF. The rearrangement uses TRBV4-3 and TRBJ1-2; 10 bases agree with TRBD1. The CDR3 length is 15 residues. After removal of 8 bases from V and 1 base from J, the junction contained 7 bases not matched to a gene. Germline V CDR1 and CDR2: LGHNA, YSLEER.

This clonotype was seen a handful of times. The chain carries TRBV7-2 and TRBJ2-7; D might be TRBD2 (6 bases). This CDR3 has 15 residues. Trimming left V 1 base short and J 6 bases short, with 16 bases between. Germline CDR1 is SGHTA and CDR2 is FQGNSA. The CDR3 bases are TGTGCCAGCAGCTTAGTAAGCGGGCCCCCCGGCGAGCAGTACTTC. Translating gives CASSLVSGPPGEQYF.

The chain recombines TRBV6-5 with TRBJ2-7, with TRBD1 matching over 9 bases. CDR3 length equals 16 residues. The germline CDR1 and CDR2 sequences are MNHEY and SVGAGI. Germline trimming cut 0 bases from V and 5 bases from J; bases unmatched to any gene: 8. CDR3 coding DNA: TGTGCCAGCAGTTACTCTGGTGGGACAGGGATCGACGAGCAGTACTTC. This translates into CASSYSGGTGIDEQYF.

This clonotype has ten or more counts. The genes are TRBV5-1 and TRBJ2-2; D unresolved. This CDR3 region has 13 residues. From germline, CDR1 is SGHRS and CDR2 YFSETQ. The V end lost 4 bases, the J end lost 8 bases, and 12 bases lay between the germline ends. The CDR3 reads CASSPLGSGELFF. In DNA, the CDR3 is TGCGCCAGCAGCCCGTTGGGGTCGGGGGAGCTGTTTTTT.

In this sample, this clonotype turned up a few times. The chain has TRBV2 and TRBJ1-2, with D maybe TRBD1 (6 bases). Germline V gene data show CDR1 as SNHLY and CDR2 as FYNNEI. The CDR3 spans 15 residues. With 3 bases removed from V and 3 bases from J, the gap between germline ends came to 14 bases. CDR3 sequence: CASSELQGTYYGYTF. The CDR3, as DNA: TGTGCCAGCAGTGAGCTACAGGGAACATACTATGGCTACACCTTC.

This clonotype was seen ten or more times. J is TRBJ2-7 and V is TRBV12-3 or TRBV12-4; the match to TRBD1 covers 8 bases. V lost 5 bases, J lost 9 bases, and 6 bases stayed unmatched. CDR3 size: 12 residues. CDR3 nucleotide sequence: TGTGCCAGCAGTCAGGGGGCGTTGGGGCAGTACTTC. Amino acids: CASSQGALGQYF.

There are many counts of this clonotype. In DNA, the CDR3 is TGTGCCAGCAGTTTTGACACCCAAGAGACCCAGTACTTC. Translating gives CASSFDTQETQYF. The rearrangement joins TRBV12-3 or TRBV12-4 to TRBJ2-5; D gene unclear. The V and J ends lost 3 bases and 1 base respectively, with 6 bases between them. The CDR3 has 13 residues.

This clonotype was found a few times. The gene calls are TRBV6-5 and TRBJ1-5; no reliable D call. Germline values: CDR1 MNHEY, CDR2 SVGAGI. This CDR3 region has 15 residues. V dropped 2 bases and J dropped 4 bases, with 12 bases sitting between them. The CDR3 DNA sequence: TGTGCCAGCAGTTACGAGGGCGGGAGGAATCAGCCCCAGCATTTT. Encoded protein: CASSYEGGRNQPQHF.

This clonotype was counted many times. DNA for the CDR3: TGTGCCAGCAGTTTTACTATGTCTGGCTACACCTTC. Encoded protein: CASSFTMSGYTF. The rearrangement links TRBV12-3 or TRBV12-4 to TRBJ1-2; D unclear. The CDR3 is made up of 12 amino acids. The V gene lost 3 bases and the J gene lost 7 bases, with 9 bases spanning the gap.

This clonotype showed up just a few times. The rearrangement links TRBV6-1 to TRBJ1-2; maybe TRBD1 (5 bases). CDR3 size: 11 residues. Looked up from germline, CDR1 is MNHNS and CDR2 is SASEGT. The germline V and J ends were trimmed by 8 bases and 5 bases, with 9 bases remaining between them. The CDR3 protein is CASDGAYGYTF. Written as DNA, the CDR3 is TGTGCCAGCGACGGGGCTTATGGCTACACCTTC.

V and J are TRBV9 and TRBJ2-5; TRBD1 matches 7 bases. Trimming at V came to 4 bases and at J to 5 bases, leaving 14 bases not matched to a gene. The germline gives CDR1 SGDLS, CDR2 YYNGEE. CDR3 length equals 16 residues. The CDR3 loop reads CASSPGQVWRRETQYF. Here the CDR3 DNA reads TGTGCCAGCAGCCCCGGACAGGTTTGGCGGCGTGAGACCCAGTACTTC.